This TCR beta chain was observed in a study of shared clonotypes between healthy human individuals. Across the whole study: Donor ages ranged 18 to 49 years: two women, a few men.

Per the original methods: Filtering differed, since immunoSEQ gave only junction sequences and no quality scores. Profiled with immunoSEQ multiplex PCR; TCRdb holds only in-frame clones, not every one. V, J and clone size were drawn from that table, and D and trimming were deduced from the DNA. The repertoire has millions of clones, about 93% of them found once; the top ten carry 1.5% to 2%. The CDR3 length is 14 residues. V was shortened by 4 bases and J by 1 base, with 10 bases between the two germline ends. Germline V CDR1 and CDR2: SEHNR, FQNEAQ (reference sequence). Naive CD8 cells comprised CD45RO-negative, CCR7-positively selected cells, excluding terminally differentiated effector memory CD45RA+ cells. Study-wide results and caveats: Sharing across four donors was highest in naive CD4 (around 5%) and lowest in memory CD8 (roughly 0.4%). Estimated clonotype richness was generally higher in naive than memory subsets.

About this clone: Its antigen is undetermined. The same CDR3 can be traced to other DNA sequences in this sample.

The receptor was isolated from a man between 18 and 35 years old in good health. Some clones in this sample may be carry-over from other donors' samples. Sequences were obtained from naive CD8+ T cells from PBMCs. The rearrangement joins TRBV7-9 to TRBJ1-1; D unclear. This CDR3 is CASSSRTANTEAFF. The DNA of the CDR3 is TGTGCCAGCAGCTCCAGGACGGCGAACACTGAAGCTTTCTTT. Full variable domain (outside the CDR3, taken from reference TRBV7-9 and TRBJ1-1): DTGVSQNPRHKITKRGQNVTFRCDPISEHNRLYWYRQTLGQGPEFLTYFQNEAQLEKSRLLSDRFSAERPKGSFSTLEIQRTEQGDSAMYLCASSSRTANTEAFFGQGTRLTVV.